Reported below is one TCR beta chain. Its antigen is currently unknown. This sample stems from a study of T cells in Graves' hyperthyroidism and ophthalmopathy. As for the study in general: The authors collected peripheral blood at initial diagnosis, before any treatment.

Patients counted as stable if ophthalmopathy did not develop within 18 months. From under 12 ml of fresh peripheral blood, PBMCs were isolated. This CDR3 comprises 16 residues. The J segment lost 7 bases and the V segment lost 1 base, leaving 7 bases of the junction unmatched. In germline, CDR1 is SNHLY, CDR2 FYNNEI. RNA transcripts yielded amplified TCR beta CDR3 regions. Researchers ran a first-round RT-PCR on the TCR CDR3 using the HTBI primer set. Using its own MiXCR run on the multiplex PCR reads, TCRdb lists one record per CDR3 protein. This sample has hundreds of thousands of distinct CDR3 sequences; around 40% occur once, and the top ten carry around 29%. Study-level results: Most thyroid clonotypes with frequency above 0.001 were detected in blood.

The specimen sequenced was blood. The chain links TRBV2 to TRBJ2-5, with 12 bases lining up with TRBD1. The clonotype comes from a woman in her 40s with Graves' hyperthyroidism. CDR3 amino acids: CASSEELGQGAGTQYF. The DNA for the CDR3 is TGTGCCAGCAGTGAAGAGTTGGGACAGGGGGCAGGGACCCAGTACTTC.